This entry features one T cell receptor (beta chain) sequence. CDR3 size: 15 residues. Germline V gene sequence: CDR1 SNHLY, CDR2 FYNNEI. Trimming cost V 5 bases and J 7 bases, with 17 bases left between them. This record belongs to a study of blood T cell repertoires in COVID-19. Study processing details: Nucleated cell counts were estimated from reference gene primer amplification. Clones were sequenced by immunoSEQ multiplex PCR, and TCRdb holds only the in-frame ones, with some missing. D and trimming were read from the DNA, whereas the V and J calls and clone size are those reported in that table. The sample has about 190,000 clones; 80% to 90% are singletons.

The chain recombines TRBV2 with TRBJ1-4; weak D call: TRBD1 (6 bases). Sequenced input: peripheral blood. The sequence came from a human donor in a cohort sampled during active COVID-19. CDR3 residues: CASSKQGQDGEKLFF. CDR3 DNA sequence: TGTGCCAGCAGTAAACAGGGCCAGGACGGTGAAAAACTGTTTTTT. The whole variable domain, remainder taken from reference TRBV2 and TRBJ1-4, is EPEVTQTPSHQVTQMGQEVILRCVPISNHLYFYWYRQILGQKVEFLVSFYNNEISEKSEIFDDQFSVERPDGSNFTLKIRSTKLEDSAMYFCASSKQGQDGEKLFFGSGTQLSVL.